Listed here are 15 T cell receptor beta chains from one sample, sequenced in a study of OX40 agonist ivuxolimab in advanced cancers. Measured with immunoSEQ multiplex PCR; TCRdb has only the in-frame clones, and not every one. The sample yields 73,000 or so clones, 80% to 85% seen once. Sequencing was performed on CD4+ or CD8+ T cells sorted from blood, taken in a trial of the OX40 agonist ivuxolimab. These TCRs come from an adult with an advanced solid tumor such as melanoma, head and neck, liver or kidney cancer.

J is TRBJ1-1 and V is TRBV27; 7 bases agree with TRBD1. The CDR3 extends over 12 amino acids. Germline CDR1 and CDR2: MNHEY and SMNVEV (reference sequence). After removal of 5 bases from V and 10 bases from J, the junction contained 7 bases not matched to a gene. DNA of the CDR3: TGTGCCAGCAGTCGCGAGGGGGCCTCAGCTTTCTTT. The encoded protein is CASSREGASAFF.

V is TRBV9 and J is TRBJ1-2; D is unresolved. CDR1 is SGDLS and CDR2 is YYNGEE in the germline V gene. This CDR3 comprises 14 residues. Trimming pared 0 bases from V and 3 bases from J, leaving 9 bases between. This chain's CDR3 is CASSVDAAYYGYTF. The CDR3 coding sequence is TGTGCCAGCAGCGTAGATGCAGCCTACTATGGCTACACCTTC.

The chain uses TRBV6-6 and TRBJ2-7; D ambiguous. The V and J ends lost 5 bases and 6 bases respectively, with 17 bases between them. This CDR3 region has 14 residues. Germline assignment: CDR1 MNHNY and CDR2 SVGAGI (reference sequence). CDR3: CASSPRDVFGEQYF. As DNA, the CDR3 is TGTGCCAGCAGTCCTAGAGACGTCTTCGGCGAGCAGTACTTC.

This clone was picked up a small number of times. V gene TRBV6-5 combines with J gene TRBJ1-2, with TRBD1 matching over 12 bases. CDR1 MNHEY and CDR2 SVGAGI come from the germline V gene. With 6 bases clipped from V and 8 bases from J, the junction kept 4 bases outside the gene matches. The CDR3 loop spans 13 amino acids. The CDR3 loop reads CASRGTGGLGYTF. The CDR3 DNA is TGTGCCAGCAGAGGGACAGGGGGCCTAGGCTACACCTTC.

The chain links TRBV11-2 to TRBJ2-7; 7 bases fit TRBD1. This CDR3 has 18 amino acids. Looked up from germline, CDR1 is SGHAT and CDR2 is FQNNGV. V shed 2 bases and J 1 base; nucleotides not matched to a gene: 14. The CDR3 is CASSLQHETGEMSYEQYV. CDR3 DNA sequence: TGTGCCAGCAGCTTACAGCACGAAACAGGGGAAATGTCCTACGAGCAGTACGTC.

V and J are TRBV18 and TRBJ2-1; D assignment may be TRBD1 or TRBD2 (5 bases each). CDR1 is KGHSH, CDR2 LQKENI, per germline. V was clipped by 4 bases and J by 4 bases, with 8 bases between them. This CDR3 contains 13 residues. The CDR3 is CASSHGGYNEQFF. The CDR3 DNA follows: TGTGCCAGCTCACATGGGGGTTACAATGAGCAGTTCTTC.

This clone turned up a few times. This chain joins TRBV28 and TRBJ2-1; TRBD2 matches at 11 bases. The CDR3 contains 15 residues. Germline lookup yields CDR1 MDHEN and CDR2 SYDVKM. The trim removed 3 bases at V and 7 bases at J, leaving 5 bases unmatched. CDR3 sequence (DNA): TGTGCCAGCAGTTTTAGCGGGGGGGCCGTTAATGAGCAGTTCTTC. Its translation: CASSFSGGAVNEQFF.

The V call is TRBV6-5, the J call TRBJ1-2; no definite D call. This CDR3 has 13 residues. Germline V gene lookup returns CDR1 MNHEY and CDR2 SVGAGI. The V end was cut by 2 bases, the J end by 7 bases, with 11 bases between. CDR3 nucleotide sequence: TGTGCCAGCAGTTACGTAGTTGCGGCTGGCTACACCTTC. This gives the protein CASSYVVAAGYTF.

Here the CDR3 reads CASSSVDRSHYEQYF. The CDR3 DNA reads TGCGCCAGCAGCTCCGTGGACAGGTCTCACTACGAGCAGTACTTC. The chain employs TRBV5-1 and TRBJ2-7; 7 bases agree with TRBD1. Germline CDR1 reads SGHRS; CDR2 reads YFSETQ. The CDR3 runs to 15 residues. V shed 3 bases, J shed 3 bases, and the junction held 9 bases outside the gene matches.

The chain combines TRBV21-1 with TRBJ2-7; TRBD1 is the table's D call, not checked against the DNA. TRBV21-1 is shown as a pseudogene. The CDR3 contains 14 residues. Here the CDR3 DNA reads TGTGCCAGCAGACCTGGGACACAGACCTACGAGCAGTACGTC. The encoded protein is CASRPGTQTYEQYV.

This clone was seen once. The chain carries TRBV7-8 and TRBJ1-4, with D perhaps TRBD1 (6 bases). The germline V gene has CDR1 SGHVS and CDR2 FQNEAQ. The V end was cut by 0 bases, the J end by 5 bases, with 10 bases between. This CDR3 region has 15 residues. For the CDR3, the DNA is TGTGCCAGCAGCTTAGCTCAGGGGTGGAATGAAAAACTGTTTTTT. As protein: CASSLAQGWNEKLFF. Looking up the rest from reference TRBV7-8 and TRBJ1-4 gives the full variable domain: GAGVSQSPRYKVAKRGQDVALRCDPISGHVSLFWYQQALGQGPEFLTYFQNEAQLDKSGLPSDRFFAERPEGSVSTLKIQRTQQEDSAVYLCASSLAQGWNEKLFFGSGTQLSVL.

This rearrangement joins TRBV29-1 to TRBJ1-2, with 7 bases matching TRBD1. Germline V gene lookup returns CDR1 SQVTM and CDR2 ANQGSEA. With 6 bases clipped from V and 8 bases from J, the junction kept 15 bases outside the gene matches. The CDR3 runs 14 residues. CDR3 DNA sequence: TGCAGCGTGGAGGGCCGTGACAGGGTCGGGGGCTACACCTTC. As protein: CSVEGRDRVGGYTF.

This rearrangement joins TRBV4-3 to TRBJ2-3, with 8 positions matching TRBD2. The length of the CDR3 is 16 residues. Losses at the gene ends were 0 bases for V and 2 bases for J; bases not matched to a gene: 4. Germline V gene data show CDR1 as LGHNA and CDR2 as YSLEER. The CDR3 DNA reads as TGCGCCAGCAGCCAAGAACCGGGAGGGCTCACAGATACGCAGTATTTT. Its protein is CASSQEPGGLTDTQYF.

The V call is TRBV28, the J call TRBJ1-2, with 7 bases matching TRBD1. Per the germline V gene, CDR1 is MDHEN and CDR2 is SYDVKM. The CDR3 is 15 residues long. Trimming removed 3 bases from V and 0 bases from J; junction bases left unmatched: 4. The CDR3 here is CASSFRTGANYGYTF. The CDR3 DNA follows: TGTGCCAGCAGTTTCCGGACAGGAGCTAACTATGGCTACACCTTC.

V usage is TRBV21-1 and J usage is TRBJ2-7. TRBV21-1 is recorded as a pseudogene. The CDR3 is made up of 17 amino acids. The CDR3 DNA reads as TGTGCCAGCAGACAGACCGTTCCAGCGCAAAAAGGCTACGAGCAGTACTTC. It specifies CASRQTVPAQKGYEQYF.